Included here is one TCR beta chain sequence, with context. The data originate from a study of blood T cell repertoires in COVID-19. About the research overall: Samples came from the United States, Italy and Spain, spanning acute and convalescent COVID-19. T cells, B-cell-depleted T cells, or PBMCs supplied cDNA or gDNA.

Trimming at V came to 6 bases and at J to 2 bases, leaving 8 bases not matched to a gene. This CDR3 has 15 residues. Germline V gene data show CDR1 as MNHEY and CDR2 as SVGAGI. TCRdb's copy holds only in-frame clones and misses some; the assay was immunoSEQ multiplex PCR. The sample holds 400,000 or so clones, 85% to 90% seen once. The sequence came from a man between 18 and 29 years old with COVID-19, enrolled during active disease. J is TRBJ2-3 and V is TRBV6-5, with TRBD1 matching 7 bases. Sequenced: peripheral blood. CDR3 in DNA: TGTGCCAGCAGACCGATCGGGACAGCCACAGATACGCAGTATTTT. Translating it yields CASRPIGTATDTQYF.